This T cell receptor beta chain was documented in a study of early T cells in non-severe SARS-CoV-2 infection. This clonotype appeared many times. The length of the CDR3 is 14 residues. CDR1 and CDR2 from the germline V gene are KGHSH and LQKENI. Trimming took off 4 bases at V and 6 bases at J, with 13 bases between the two ends. MiXCR, applied by TCRdb to the 5' RACE reads, yields one record per CDR3 protein. The sample contains around 82,000 distinct CDR3 sequences, approximately 15% of which appear only once. The sequence was collected from an adult who was a healthcare worker with PCR-confirmed SARS-CoV-2 infection or an uninfected control (not recorded which). The rearrangement uses TRBV18 and TRBJ2-1; the D call may be TRBD1 or TRBD2 (5 bases each). Sequenced input: whole blood. CDR3 nucleotide sequence: TGTGCCAGCTCACAGAGACGGGACGGCAATGAGCAGTTCTTC. Its translation: CASSQRRDGNEQFF.